This T cell receptor beta chain was observed in a study of T cell responses to AZD1222 COVID-19 vaccine. In regard to this clone: No antigen is known for it.

Clones were read by immunoSEQ multiplex PCR, and TCRdb kept only the in-frame ones, dropping some. This table has 140,000 to 150,000 clones, approximately 89% appearing once. Study-wide results and limits: Clonal diversity may have been underestimated in mostly white British donors. The reported proportion of spike-specific TCRs targeting unmutated variant regions was nearly half.

The V segment lost 4 bases and the J segment 6 bases; nucleotides outside the gene matches: 3. The CDR3 has 13 amino acids. Germline V gives CDR1 LGHDT, CDR2 YNNKEL (reference sequence). Pooling was applied to second doses at about 4 or about 12 weeks. The sequence derives from an adult who received the AZD1222 COVID-19 vaccine. V and J are TRBV3-1 (or the pseudogene TRBV3-2) and TRBJ2-1; 7 bases agree with TRBD2. Material: peripheral blood, obtained 28 days after the second AZD1222 dose. The CDR3 sequence: CASSRGLTNEQFF. DNA of the CDR3: TGTGCCAGCAGCCGGGGACTAACCAATGAGCAGTTCTTC.